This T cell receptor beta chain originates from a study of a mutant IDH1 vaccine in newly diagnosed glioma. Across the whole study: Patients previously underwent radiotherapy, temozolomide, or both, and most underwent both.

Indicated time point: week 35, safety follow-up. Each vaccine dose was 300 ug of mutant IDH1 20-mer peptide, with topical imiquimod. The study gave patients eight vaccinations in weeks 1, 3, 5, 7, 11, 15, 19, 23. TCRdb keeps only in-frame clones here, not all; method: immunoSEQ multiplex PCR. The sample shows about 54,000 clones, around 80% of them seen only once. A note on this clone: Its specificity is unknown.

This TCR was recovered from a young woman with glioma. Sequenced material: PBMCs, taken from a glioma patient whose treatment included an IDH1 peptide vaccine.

In DNA form, the CDR3 reads TGTGCCAGCAGCTTTACAGGGGGCAGCACAGATACGCAGTATTTT. Protein sequence: CASSFTGGSTDTQYF. This chain joins TRBV7-3 and TRBJ2-3, with 9 bases matching TRBD1. Germline V gene data show CDR1 as SGHTA and CDR2 as FQGTGA. Unmatched junction bases numbered 1, after V lost 3 bases and J lost 0 bases. The CDR3 has 15 residues.